The 19 T cell receptor beta chains in this list originate from one sample, sequenced in a study of T cell clonotyping in hematopoietic cell transplantation. The time point denotes: recipient sample about 28 days before transplant, after cytoreduction. Sequenced by immunoSEQ multiplex PCR; TCRdb stores in-frame clones only, minus some. This table has roughly 48,000 clones, approximately 82% appearing once. The source was peripheral blood mononuclear cells, collected before stem cell transplant. The receptors were gathered from a man in his sixties with myelodysplastic syndrome. Some clones in this sample may be carry-over from other donors' samples.

The chain combines TRBV10-2 with TRBJ2-1; 10 nucleotides match TRBD1. CDR3 length equals 14 residues. Germline assignment: CDR1 WSHSY and CDR2 SAAADI. J was trimmed by 6 bases and V by 5 bases; bases with no gene match: 4. CDR3 sequence (DNA): TGCGCCAGCAGTTGGGACAGGGGAGTCAATGAGCAGTTCTTC. Translated, it gives CASSWDRGVNEQFF.

The chain carries TRBV30 and TRBJ2-3; weak D call: TRBD2 (5 bases). Germline V lookup: CDR1 GTSNPN, CDR2 SVGIG (reference sequence). The CDR3 consists of 12 residues. V was clipped by 1 base and J by 3 bases, with 5 bases between them. The CDR3 DNA is TGTGCCTGGAGTGCGGGGACAGATACGCAGTATTTT. Residues: CAWSAGTDTQYF. Drawing the rest from reference TRBV30 and TRBJ2-3, the complete variable domain is SQTIHQWPATLVQPVGSPLSLECTVEGTSNPNLYWYRQAAGRGLQLLFYSVGIGQISSEVPQNLSASRPQDRQFILSSKKLLLSDSGFYLCAWSAGTDTQYFGPGTRLTVL.

The V gene is TRBV5-4, the J gene TRBJ1-1, with D hard to call. The CDR3 spans 13 residues. The germline V gene has CDR1 SGHNT and CDR2 YYREEE (reference sequence). The V and J ends lost 4 bases and 6 bases respectively, with 13 bases between them. CDR3 bases: TGTGCCAGCAGCGGGCCCCGGGTTCCTGAAGCTTTCTTT. As protein: CASSGPRVPEAFF.

The DNA for the CDR3 is TGTGCCAGCAGCCCGGGGGGCAAGAACACTGAAGCTTTCTTT. The encoded protein is CASSPGGKNTEAFF. V gene TRBV5-4 combines with J gene TRBJ1-1; a weak D match, TRBD1 (6 bases). V was trimmed by 4 bases and J by 1 base, leaving 11 bases between them. Germline CDR1 SGHNT, CDR2 YYREEE (reference sequence). The CDR3 runs 14 residues. Using reference TRBV5-4 and TRBJ1-1 for the parts outside the CDR3, the full variable domain is ETGVTQSPTHLIKTRGQQVTLRCSSQSGHNTVSWYQQALGQGPQFIFQYYREEENGRGNFPPRFSGLQFPNYSSELNVNALELDDSALYLCASSPGGKNTEAFFGQGTRLTVV.

The gene calls are TRBV2 and TRBJ1-1; weak D call: TRBD1 (6 bases). There are 14 residues in the CDR3. The V end was cut by 6 bases, the J end by 4 bases, with 15 bases between. Germline V lookup: CDR1 SNHLY, CDR2 FYNNEI. In nucleotides, the CDR3 is TGTGCCAGCAGCGTCGAGGGGGGGGGCACTGAAGCTTTCTTT. It specifies CASSVEGGGTEAFF.

The chain couples TRBV7-2 to TRBJ1-1; the D is unclear. Per germline, CDR1 SGHTA and CDR2 FQGNSA. The CDR3 runs to 14 residues. The V gene lost 5 bases and the J gene lost 1 base, with 11 bases spanning the gap. The CDR3 sequence: CASSPFRGNTEAFF. CDR3 DNA: TGTGCCAGCAGCCCATTTCGGGGGAACACTGAAGCTTTCTTT.

This sequence joins TRBV28 and TRBJ1-1, with D possibly matching TRBD1 (5 bases). The CDR3 length is 13 residues. CDR1 is MDHEN and CDR2 is SYDVKM in the germline V gene. Trimming took 5 bases from V and 4 from J, leaving 11 bases between them. The CDR3 loop is CASSPPGGTEAFF. The CDR3 DNA reads as TGTGCCAGCAGTCCACCGGGGGGCACTGAAGCTTTCTTT.

This chain links TRBV6-5 with TRBJ2-7, with no clear D. The germline V gene has CDR1 MNHEY and CDR2 SVGAGI. The CDR3 consists of 13 residues. The ends were cut back, 4 bases at V and 4 bases at J, with 11 bases in the middle. CDR3 region: CASSSQRGYEQYF. Written as DNA, the CDR3 is TGTGCCAGCAGTTCCCAGAGAGGTTACGAGCAGTACTTC.

Note on this clone: An end of the junction does not agree with germline; a read error may underlie this. The rearrangement uses TRBV7-2 and TRBJ2-1; weak D call: TRBD2 (5 bases). The CDR3 runs 14 residues. Germline CDR1 and CDR2: SGHTA and FQGNSA. In nucleotides, the CDR3 is TGTGCCAGCAGCCTAGCCTTAGCCTACAATGAGCAGTTCTTC. Translated: CASSLALAYNEQFF. Looking up the rest from reference TRBV7-2 and TRBJ2-1 gives the full variable domain: GAGVSQSPSNKVTEKGKDVELRCDPISGHTALYWYRQSLGQGLEFLIYFQGNSAPDKSGLPSDRFSAERTGGSVSTLTIQRTQQEDSAVYLCASSLALAYNEQFFGPGTRLTVL.

V usage is TRBV23-1 and J usage is TRBJ1-2; D is ambiguous. TRBV23-1 is an open reading frame whose function is uncertain. CDR3 length equals 12 residues. The V and J ends lost 7 bases and 2 bases respectively, with 8 bases between them. CDR3 amino acids: CASKTSNYGYTF. DNA for the CDR3: TGCGCCAGCAAGACGTCGAACTATGGCTACACCTTC.

The V gene is TRBV6-4, the J gene TRBJ1-6, with a tentative D call TRBD1 (6 bases). Trimming cost V 0 bases and J 5 bases, with 8 bases left between them. This CDR3 has 15 amino acids. The germline V gene encodes CDR1 MRHNA and CDR2 SNTAGT. The CDR3 DNA reads TGTGCCAGCAGTGACTCGACAGGAAATAATTCACCCCTCCACTTT. Its protein is CASSDSTGNNSPLHF.

The rearrangement uses TRBV5-1 and TRBJ1-1; perhaps TRBD1 as D (5 bases). This CDR3 comprises 15 residues. The germline V and J ends were trimmed by 0 bases and 4 bases, with 13 bases remaining between them. Germline V gene sequence: CDR1 SGHRS, CDR2 YFSETQ. CDR3 region: CASSLGTFGGTEAFF. In nucleotides, the CDR3 is TGCGCCAGCAGCTTGGGGACATTTGGCGGCACTGAAGCTTTCTTT.

The genes are TRBV10-3 and TRBJ1-5, with a tentative D call TRBD1 (6 bases). Germline V CDR1 and CDR2: ENHRY, SYGVKD. The V and J ends lost 11 bases and 3 bases respectively, with 14 bases between them. This CDR3 spans 13 amino acids. The CDR3 here is CACRDTDNQPQHF. In nucleotides, the CDR3 is TGTGCCTGCCGGGACACCGACAATCAGCCCCAGCATTTT.

This clone was counted once. The chain is built from TRBV30 and TRBJ2-1; 9 bases agree with TRBD1. Unmatched junction bases numbered 11, after V lost 5 bases and J lost 9 bases. The germline CDR1 and CDR2 sequences are GTSNPN and SVGIG (reference sequence). The CDR3 totals 14 residues. This chain's CDR3 is CAWGPGQGLREQFF. CDR3 DNA sequence: TGTGCCTGGGGCCCGGGACAGGGTCTGCGTGAGCAGTTCTTC.

This clone was recorded a few times. The genes are TRBV30 and TRBJ2-7; 8 positions agree with TRBD1. The germline gives CDR1 GTSNPN, CDR2 SVGIG (reference sequence). This CDR3 has 16 amino acids. V lost 7 bases and J lost 0; bases outside the gene matches: 14. The CDR3 DNA is TGTGCCTTACTACAGGGGGGCCCCCTAAGCTCCTACGAGCAGTACTTC. Translating gives CALLQGGPLSSYEQYF.

This chain connects TRBV5-6 to TRBJ2-5; TRBD2 matches at 11 bases. Trimming took 2 bases from V and 6 from J; bases not matched to a gene: 12. Germline CDR1 is SGHDT and CDR2 is YYEEEE. The CDR3 runs to 17 residues. The CDR3 loop is CASSFESSGGRLKTQYF. CDR3 DNA sequence: TGTGCCAGCAGCTTTGAGTCTAGCGGGGGGCGGCTAAAGACCCAGTACTTC. The full variable domain, its missing parts supplied by reference TRBV5-6 and TRBJ2-5, is DAGVTQSPTHLIKTRGQQVTLRCSPKSGHDTVSWYQQALGQGPQFIFQYYEEEERQRGNFPDRFSGHQFPNYSSELNVNALLLGDSALYLCASSFESSGGRLKTQYFGPGTRLLVL.

This clone was counted between two and nine times. The V gene is TRBV10-3, the J gene TRBJ1-5; D not resolved. The CDR3 spans 13 residues. Trimming removed 3 bases from V and 6 bases from J, with 9 bases in between. The germline V gene encodes CDR1 ENHRY and CDR2 SYGVKD. For the CDR3, the DNA is TGTGCCATCAGTGAAAAGGTCGGTCAGCCCCAGCATTTT. Translating gives CAISEKVGQPQHF.

This clone was found once. The chain uses TRBV4-3 and TRBJ2-1; D is perhaps TRBD2 (5 bases). CDR1 LGHNA and CDR2 YSLEER come from the germline V gene. The CDR3 loop spans 12 amino acids. V gave up 1 base and J gave up 10 bases, with 8 bases separating them. In DNA, the CDR3 is TGCGCCAGCAGCCAAGGCCCGGGGGAGCAGTTCTTC. Translated: CASSQGPGEQFF.

Only a few counts were recorded for this clone. This rearrangement joins TRBV7-2 to TRBJ1-6; D is unclear. V was trimmed by 3 bases and J by 9 bases, leaving 12 bases between them. This CDR3 contains 14 residues. Germline assignment: CDR1 SGHTA and CDR2 FQGNSA. This CDR3 reads CASSLRGKSSPLHF. The CDR3 DNA reads TGTGCCAGCAGCTTGAGAGGGAAATCTTCACCCCTCCACTTT.